This is a list of T cell receptor beta chains from one sample in a study of OX40 agonist ivuxolimab in advanced cancers. The table came from immunoSEQ multiplex PCR; TCRdb's copy has only in-frame clones and leaves some out. Of 75,000 to 100,000 clones in the sample, 86% are singletons; the top ten hold more than 5.5%. The sample in question was CD4+ or CD8+ T cells sorted from blood, obtained in a trial of the OX40 agonist ivuxolimab. The receptors originated from an adult with an advanced solid tumor such as melanoma, head and neck, liver or kidney cancer. Both conserved end residues are part of each CDR3. The D gene is left open where the match is weak. Clone size, where shown, is once, few, many, or a class for clones that have expanded.

>TRBJ2-2|-|-|TRBV7-8
CASSSSLGYTGELFF
TGTGCCAGCAGCTCTAGCCTGGGGTACACCGGGGAGCTGTTTTTT
>TRBJ1-2|-|-|TRBV7-8
CASSLDIQGNPTF
TGTGCCAGCAGCTTAGATATCCAGGGCAATCCCACCTTC
>TRBJ2-3|-|TRBD2|TRBV19
CASRISAGRARDTQYF
TGTGCCAGTAGGATAAGCGCCGGGAGGGCCAGAGATACGCAGTATTTT
>TRBJ1-5|-|TRBD1|TRBV19
CASMGTVNQPQHF
TGTGCCAGTATGGGGACAGTAAATCAGCCCCAGCATTTT
>TRBJ2-2|-|-|TRBV7-9
CASRPSGTGNTGELFF
TGTGCCAGTCGCCCTAGCGGGACAGGGAACACCGGGGAGCTGTTTTTT
>TRBJ2-3|-|-|TRBV7-2
CASSPGPRTDTQYF
TGTGCCAGCAGCCCTGGACCGCGCACAGATACGCAGTATTTT
>TRBJ1-6|few|TRBD1|TRBV6-5
CASSPTGTGNSPLHF
TGTGCCAGCAGTCCTACCGGGACAGGGAATTCACCCCTCCACTTT
>TRBJ2-7|-|-|TRBV2
CASNKRSLEQYF
TGTGCCAGCAATAAGAGGTCATTGGAGCAGTACTTC
>TRBJ2-7|-|-|TRBV4-1
CASSQGVWAGMDF
TGCGCCAGCAGCCAGGGGGTTTGGGCAGGGATGGACTTC
>TRBJ1-3|-|-|TRBV6-6
CASSSENSGNTIYF
TGTGCCAGCAGTTCCGAGAACTCTGGAAACACCATATATTTT
>TRBJ2-1|-|TRBD2|TRBV4-1
CASSRTTSGGANEQFF
TGCGCCAGCAGCCGGACCACTAGCGGGGGGGCCAATGAGCAGTTCTTC
>TRBJ2-3|-|-|TRBV19
CASSGWGGTQYF
TGTGCCAGTAGTGGGTGGGGGGGCACGCAGTATTTT
>TRBJ2-5|-|-|TRBV29-1
CSVRLEKVGETQYF
TGCAGCGTTCGATTAGAGAAAGTAGGGGAGACCCAGTACTTC
>TRBJ1-3|-|TRBD1|TRBV19
CASSYRGLRGNTIYF
TGTGCCAGTAGCTACAGGGGGCTGAGGGGAAACACCATATATTTT
>TRBJ1-1|-|TRBD1|TRBV7-2
CASSSNQGQGTEAFF
TGTGCCAGCAGCTCGAATCAAGGACAGGGGACTGAAGCTTTCTTT
>TRBJ2-2|-|TRBD1|TRBV5-6
CASSSLDRDTGELFF
TGTGCCAGCAGCTCTCTGGACAGGGACACCGGGGAGCTGTTTTTT
>TRBJ1-4|once|-|TRBV7-9
CASSFVATNEKLFF
TGTGCCAGCAGCTTCGTGGCCACTAATGAAAAACTGTTTTTT
>TRBJ2-1|many|TRBD2|TRBV11-3
CASSPSSGSRNEQFF
TGTGCCAGCAGCCCATCTAGCGGGAGTAGAAATGAGCAGTTCTTC
>TRBJ2-2|once|-|TRBV2
CASSELGGEGTGELFF
TGTGCCAGCAGTGAATTGGGGGGAGAGGGCACCGGGGAGCTGTTTTTT
>TRBJ1-1|-|-|TRBV14
CASRQRGWSGEAFF
TGTGCCAGCAGACAACGGGGATGGTCAGGTGAAGCTTTCTTT
>TRBJ2-7|-|-|TRBV6-6
CASSYPGYEQYF
TGTGCCAGCAGTTACCCCGGCTACGAGCAGTACTTC
>TRBJ2-7|-|TRBD2|TRBV5-4
CASSLAGGTYEQYF
TGTGCCAGCAGCTTGGCGGGAGGCACCTACGAGCAGTACTTC
>TRBJ1-2|-|-|TRBV11-2
CASSQAGGNYGYTF
TGTGCCAGCAGCCAGGCCGGGGGGAACTATGGCTACACCTTC
>TRBJ2-3|-|-|TRBV9
CASSLIAGASTDTQYF
TGTGCCAGCAGCCTCATCGCGGGGGCTAGCACAGATACGCAGTATTTT
>TRBJ2-2|-|-|TRBV7-2
CASSFSSAITGELFF
TGTGCCAGCAGCTTTTCTAGCGCGATCACCGGGGAGCTGTTTTTT
>TRBJ2-5|once|-|TRBV13
CASSSQRSGTQYF
TGTGCCAGCAGCTCACAGCGGTCGGGGACCCAGTACTTC